Listed below are T cell receptor beta chains from one sample, sequenced in a study of CD8 T cells in Susac syndrome. Each CDR3 protein gets one entry after TCRdb re-called the immunoSEQ multiplex PCR reads with MiXCR. The data contain over 100,000 distinct CDR3 sequences, around 90% of them singletons. Material for sequencing was CD4+ T cells from PBMCs. These receptors originate from a human donor in good health. CDR3s include the opening cysteine and the closing phenylalanine or tryptophan. Each record gives: D gene, V gene, clone size, J gene, CDR3 protein, CDR3 DNA. The D gene is left open where the match is weak. Rows may omit the clone size; those that give it use once, few, many or a size class.

d_call: -; v_call: TRBV6-5; clone_size: -; j_call: TRBJ2-3; cdr3_aa: CASSSGPPTDTQYF; cdr3_nt: TGTGCCAGCAGTTCCGGCCCCCCCACAGATACGCAGTATTTT
d_call: -; v_call: TRBV7-2; clone_size: -; j_call: TRBJ1-2; cdr3_aa: CASSPPAGRVSNYGYTF; cdr3_nt: TGTGCCAGCAGCCCTCCGGCCGGGCGGGTTTCAAACTATGGCTACACCTTC
d_call: TRBD2; v_call: TRBV14; clone_size: -; j_call: TRBJ2-1; cdr3_aa: CASSLMSLAGDGEQFF; cdr3_nt: TGTGCCAGCAGCCTCATGTCTCTAGCGGGAGATGGAGAGCAGTTCTTC
d_call: TRBD1; v_call: TRBV6-4; clone_size: few; j_call: TRBJ2-1; cdr3_aa: CASSPGQGSYNEQFF; cdr3_nt: TGTGCCAGCAGTCCGGGACAGGGGTCCTACAATGAGCAGTTCTTC
d_call: -; v_call: TRBV13; clone_size: -; j_call: TRBJ1-4; cdr3_aa: CASSWDGGEKLFF; cdr3_nt: TGTGCCAGCAGCTGGGACGGTGGAGAAAAACTGTTTTTT
d_call: -; v_call: TRBV10-3; clone_size: few; j_call: TRBJ1-5; cdr3_aa: CAISGTVDQPQHF; cdr3_nt: TGTGCCATCAGTGGGACCGTGGATCAGCCCCAGCATTTT
d_call: -; v_call: TRBV3-1; clone_size: -; j_call: TRBJ1-1; cdr3_aa: CASSSIQRAFF; cdr3_nt: TGTGCCAGCAGCTCAATACAGAGGGCTTTCTTT
d_call: TRBD1; v_call: TRBV5-4; clone_size: -; j_call: TRBJ2-7; cdr3_aa: CASSPGTGLGVYEQYF; cdr3_nt: TGTGCCAGCAGCCCCGGGACAGGCTTGGGGGTCTACGAGCAGTACTTC
d_call: -; v_call: TRBV9; clone_size: -; j_call: TRBJ2-5; cdr3_aa: CASSVGGRLETQYF; cdr3_nt: TGTGCCAGCAGCGTGGGGGGTAGATTGGAGACCCAGTACTTC
d_call: -; v_call: TRBV19; clone_size: -; j_call: TRBJ2-7; cdr3_aa: CASSIGGNEQYF; cdr3_nt: TGTGCCAGTAGTATCGGGGGAAACGAGCAGTACTTC
d_call: -; v_call: TRBV29-1; clone_size: -; j_call: TRBJ2-7; cdr3_aa: CSVETPKEQYF; cdr3_nt: TGCAGCGTTGAAACCCCGAAAGAGCAGTACTTC
d_call: TRBD1; v_call: TRBV7-2; clone_size: few; j_call: TRBJ1-5; cdr3_aa: CASSHGQGNQPQHF; cdr3_nt: TGTGCCAGCAGCCATGGACAGGGGAATCAGCCCCAGCATTTT
d_call: -; v_call: TRBV14; clone_size: once; j_call: TRBJ1-1; cdr3_aa: CASSQEFAGVNTEAFF; cdr3_nt: TGTGCCAGCAGCCAAGAATTTGCAGGGGTGAACACTGAAGCTTTCTTT
d_call: TRBD2; v_call: TRBV29-1; clone_size: -; j_call: TRBJ2-6; cdr3_aa: CSVQSSGSSGANVLTF; cdr3_nt: TGCAGCGTTCAGTCTAGCGGGAGTTCTGGGGCCAACGTCCTGACTTTC
d_call: -; v_call: TRBV3-1; clone_size: -; j_call: TRBJ1-2; cdr3_aa: CASSQDVLARRGYTF; cdr3_nt: TGTGCCAGCAGCCAAGACGTGCTTGCCCGTAGGGGCTACACCTTC
d_call: TRBD1; v_call: TRBV19; clone_size: -; j_call: TRBJ1-5; cdr3_aa: CARTDRKNNQPQHF; cdr3_nt: TGTGCCAGGACGGACAGGAAAAACAATCAGCCCCAGCATTTT
d_call: TRBD2; v_call: TRBV7-2; clone_size: -; j_call: TRBJ2-7; cdr3_aa: CASSLGAGLAGGRSYEQYF; cdr3_nt: TGTGCCAGCAGCTTAGGTGCCGGGCTAGCGGGAGGGCGCTCCTACGAGCAGTACTTC
d_call: TRBD1; v_call: TRBV4-1; clone_size: few; j_call: TRBJ2-7; cdr3_aa: CASSQGQGANEQYF; cdr3_nt: TGCGCCAGCAGCCAAGGGCAGGGGGCCAACGAGCAGTACTTC
d_call: TRBD2; v_call: TRBV9; clone_size: -; j_call: TRBJ2-3; cdr3_aa: CASSERTSGIASTDTQYF; cdr3_nt: TGTGCCAGCAGCGAGAGGACTAGCGGGATCGCTAGCACAGATACGCAGTATTTT
d_call: -; v_call: TRBV7-9; clone_size: -; j_call: TRBJ2-7; cdr3_aa: CASETPDSYEQYF; cdr3_nt: TGTGCCAGCGAAACACCGGACAGTTACGAGCAGTACTTC
d_call: -; v_call: TRBV12-3/TRBV12-4; clone_size: -; j_call: TRBJ1-1; cdr3_aa: CASSLAGWNEAFF; cdr3_nt: TGTGCCAGCAGTTTAGCAGGGTGGAATGAAGCTTTCTTT
d_call: -; v_call: TRBV23-1; clone_size: -; j_call: TRBJ2-5; cdr3_aa: CASSPPGEEVQETQYF; cdr3_nt: TGCGCCAGCAGCCCACCGGGAGAGGAAGTTCAAGAGACCCAGTACTTC
d_call: -; v_call: TRBV14; clone_size: once; j_call: TRBJ2-7; cdr3_aa: CASSQGLEIYEQYF; cdr3_nt: TGTGCCAGCAGCCAAGGGTTAGAAATCTACGAGCAGTACTTC
d_call: -; v_call: TRBV29-1; clone_size: once; j_call: TRBJ2-7; cdr3_aa: CSVLWDGSYEQYF; cdr3_nt: TGCAGCGTTTTATGGGACGGCTCCTACGAGCAGTACTTC
d_call: TRBD1; v_call: TRBV18; clone_size: -; j_call: TRBJ1-5; cdr3_aa: CASSPGQGAGQPQHF; cdr3_nt: TGTGCCAGCTCACCGGGACAGGGGGCAGGTCAGCCCCAGCATTTT
d_call: TRBD1; v_call: TRBV4-3; clone_size: -; j_call: TRBJ1-2; cdr3_aa: CASSLDRDRSEHGYTF; cdr3_nt: TGCGCCAGCAGCCTTGATAGGGACAGGAGTGAGCATGGCTACACCTTC
d_call: TRBD2; v_call: TRBV3-1; clone_size: -; j_call: TRBJ2-7; cdr3_aa: CASSQDQATLLADTYEQYF; cdr3_nt: TGTGCCAGCAGCCAAGATCAAGCTACGTTACTAGCGGATACCTACGAGCAGTACTTC
d_call: -; v_call: TRBV11-2; clone_size: -; j_call: TRBJ2-1; cdr3_aa: CASSSINEQFF; cdr3_nt: TGTGCCAGCAGCTCCATCAATGAGCAGTTCTTC
d_call: -; v_call: TRBV7-9; clone_size: -; j_call: TRBJ2-5; cdr3_aa: CASSFHSKETQYF; cdr3_nt: TGTGCCAGCAGCTTCCACTCGAAAGAGACCCAGTACTTC
d_call: -; v_call: TRBV5-1; clone_size: -; j_call: TRBJ1-1; cdr3_aa: CASSLAVGGPGEAFF; cdr3_nt: TGCGCCAGCAGCTTGGCCGTCGGGGGGCCCGGTGAAGCTTTCTTT
d_call: -; v_call: TRBV20-1; clone_size: -; j_call: TRBJ2-1; cdr3_aa: CSAQGQVGNEQFF; cdr3_nt: TGCAGTGCCCAGGGGCAAGTGGGGAATGAGCAGTTCTTC
d_call: -; v_call: TRBV4-1; clone_size: -; j_call: TRBJ1-1; cdr3_aa: CASSQVTAMNTEAFF; cdr3_nt: TGCGCCAGCAGCCAAGTGACAGCAATGAACACTGAAGCTTTCTTT
d_call: TRBD2; v_call: TRBV11-2; clone_size: -; j_call: TRBJ2-7; cdr3_aa: CASSPTSGAAYEQYF; cdr3_nt: TGTGCCAGCAGCCCGACTAGCGGGGCCGCCTACGAGCAGTACTTC
d_call: -; v_call: TRBV29-1; clone_size: -; j_call: TRBJ1-1; cdr3_aa: CSVEGGTEAFF; cdr3_nt: TGCAGCGTTGAGGGGGGAACTGAAGCTTTCTTT
d_call: TRBD2; v_call: TRBV4-1; clone_size: -; j_call: TRBJ2-7; cdr3_aa: CASSLQLAGTYEQYF; cdr3_nt: TGCGCCAGCAGCCTCCAACTAGCGGGAACCTACGAGCAGTACTTC
d_call: TRBD1; v_call: TRBV29-1; clone_size: -; j_call: TRBJ2-6; cdr3_aa: CSARDRGTGANVLTF; cdr3_nt: TGCAGCGCCAGGGACAGGGGAACTGGGGCCAACGTCCTGACTTTC
d_call: -; v_call: TRBV7-9; clone_size: few; j_call: TRBJ1-1; cdr3_aa: CASSLAGVAEAFF; cdr3_nt: TGTGCCAGCAGCTTAGCTGGGGTGGCTGAAGCTTTCTTT
d_call: -; v_call: TRBV5-1; clone_size: -; j_call: TRBJ2-2; cdr3_aa: CASNQTPLGAGELFF; cdr3_nt: TGCGCCAGCAACCAAACGCCGCTGGGAGCCGGGGAGCTGTTTTTT
d_call: -; v_call: TRBV3-1; clone_size: -; j_call: TRBJ2-7; cdr3_aa: CASSQGLGPYEQYF; cdr3_nt: TGTGCCAGCAGCCAAGGCTTAGGACCTTACGAGCAGTACTTC
d_call: -; v_call: TRBV7-8; clone_size: -; j_call: TRBJ2-3; cdr3_aa: CASRPAGGSDTQYF; cdr3_nt: TGTGCCAGCAGGCCCGCCGGGGGCTCGGATACGCAGTATTTT
d_call: -; v_call: TRBV6-8; clone_size: once; j_call: TRBJ1-1; cdr3_aa: CASSYSIGAPGRRYTEAFF; cdr3_nt: TGTGCCAGCAGTTACTCGATAGGGGCCCCAGGGCGACGGTATACTGAAGCTTTCTTT
d_call: TRBD1; v_call: TRBV20-1; clone_size: -; j_call: TRBJ1-5; cdr3_aa: CSARQGESNQPQHF; cdr3_nt: TGCAGTGCTAGACAGGGGGAAAGCAATCAGCCCCAGCATTTT
d_call: TRBD2; v_call: TRBV7-9; clone_size: -; j_call: TRBJ2-1; cdr3_aa: CASSLPRGGEFF; cdr3_nt: TGTGCCAGCAGCTTACCCCGCGGGGGGGAGTTCTTC
d_call: -; v_call: TRBV29-1; clone_size: -; j_call: TRBJ2-7; cdr3_aa: CSVAGLGLYEQYF; cdr3_nt: TGCAGCGTTGCGGGCCTTGGACTCTACGAGCAGTACTTC
d_call: TRBD1; v_call: TRBV19; clone_size: -; j_call: TRBJ1-1; cdr3_aa: CASGRGREAFF; cdr3_nt: TGTGCCAGTGGTAGGGGGCGTGAAGCTTTCTTT
d_call: -; v_call: TRBV7-3; clone_size: -; j_call: TRBJ1-1; cdr3_aa: CASSGGAGSWGEAFF; cdr3_nt: TGTGCCAGCAGCGGCGGGGCAGGTAGTTGGGGGGAAGCTTTCTTT
d_call: -; v_call: TRBV7-3; clone_size: -; j_call: TRBJ2-5; cdr3_aa: CASSRENQETQYF; cdr3_nt: TGTGCCAGCAGTAGGGAGAACCAAGAGACCCAGTACTTC
d_call: -; v_call: TRBV20-1; clone_size: -; j_call: TRBJ2-3; cdr3_aa: CSANLGSTDTQYF; cdr3_nt: TGCAGTGCTAACTTGGGGAGCACAGATACGCAGTATTTT
d_call: -; v_call: TRBV19; clone_size: once; j_call: TRBJ1-1; cdr3_aa: CASSIVSGGVTEAFF; cdr3_nt: TGTGCCAGTAGTATCGTCTCCGGCGGGGTTACTGAAGCTTTCTTT
d_call: -; v_call: TRBV20-1; clone_size: -; j_call: TRBJ2-3; cdr3_aa: CSASSDTQYF; cdr3_nt: TGCAGTGCCAGTTCAGATACGCAGTATTTT